The present TCR beta chain was sequenced within a study of cytomegalovirus exposure and HLA in healthy donors. Germline CDR1 LNHDA, CDR2 SQIVND (reference sequence). Germline trimming cut 8 bases from V and 6 bases from J; bases unmatched to any gene: 2. The CDR3 loop spans 13 amino acids. 13 Jbeta primers and 60 Vbeta primers were used for the PCR. The protocol was immunoSEQ multiplex PCR, while the TCRdb copy is restricted to in-frame clones and leaves out a portion. The repertoire consists of approximately 130,000 clones, with about four fifths occurring once and the leading ten covering 0.55% to 0.85%.

This TCR derives from a young man in good health and CMV-seronegative. The J gene is TRBJ1-6, the V gene TRBV19, with 9 bases lining up with TRBD1. The sample consisted of PBMCs. CDR3 sequence (DNA): TGTGCCAGTGAGGACAGGGGTAATTCACCCCTCCACTTT. Its translation: CASEDRGNSPLHF.